These T cell receptor beta chains were read from a single sample in a study of intratumoral heterogeneity in liver cancer. Clones were read by immunoSEQ multiplex PCR, and TCRdb kept only the in-frame ones, dropping some. The sample records fewer than 6,500 clones, 70% to 80% being singletons. The source material was tumor tissue, sampled before any cancer treatment. The receptors stem from a woman between 65 and 79 years old with hepatocellular carcinoma. Both conserved end residues are part of each CDR3. Each record gives: J gene, V gene, CDR3 length, clone size, D gene, CDR3 DNA, CDR3 protein. The D gene is left open where the match is weak. Rows may omit the clone size; those that give it use once, few, many or a size class.

J: TRBJ2-2; V: TRBV7-6; length: 14; size: -; D: -; DNA: TGTGCCAGCAGCCCCCACCAGAACACCGGGGAGCTGTTTTTT; CDR3: CASSPHQNTGELFF
J: TRBJ2-7; V: TRBV19; length: 13; size: large; D: -; DNA: TGTGCCAGTAGTATCGGGCGGGCCTACGAGCAGTACTTC; CDR3: CASSIGRAYEQYF
J: TRBJ2-5; V: TRBV5-6; length: 15; size: -; D: TRBD2; DNA: TGTGCCAGCAGCTTGAGGGCGGGGGTTGCGGAGACCCAGTACTTC; CDR3: CASSLRAGVAETQYF
J: TRBJ2-1; V: TRBV5-3; length: 11; size: -; D: -; DNA: TGTGCCAGAAGAACAGGCTATGAGCAGTTCTTC; CDR3: CARRTGYEQFF
J: TRBJ2-2; V: TRBV2; length: 14; size: -; D: -; DNA: TGTGCCAGCAGTGAGGACGCGAACACCGGGGAGCTGTTTTTT; CDR3: CASSEDANTGELFF
J: TRBJ1-5; V: TRBV2; length: 12; size: few; D: -; DNA: TGTGCCAGCAGTGAGGACGTTCAGCCCCAGCATTTT; CDR3: CASSEDVQPQHF
J: TRBJ1-1; V: TRBV14; length: 16; size: -; D: TRBD1; DNA: TGTGCCAGCAGCCTGAACCGGGACAGGGCAAACACTGAAGCTTTCTTT; CDR3: CASSLNRDRANTEAFF
J: TRBJ1-1; V: TRBV29-1; length: 14; size: -; D: TRBD1; DNA: TGCAGCGCTTCGTCGACAGGGATGAACACTGAAGCTTTCTTT; CDR3: CSASSTGMNTEAFF
J: TRBJ1-1; V: TRBV18; length: 14; size: -; D: -; DNA: TGTGCCAGCTCACCCGGAGGGGTGAACACTGAAGCTTTCTTT; CDR3: CASSPGGVNTEAFF
J: TRBJ1-5; V: TRBV6-5; length: 13; size: -; D: -; DNA: TGTGCCAGGAGCGGGGGGCTCGGTCAGCCCCAGCATTTT; CDR3: CARSGGLGQPQHF
J: TRBJ1-5; V: TRBV28; length: 15; size: -; D: -; DNA: TGTGCCAGCAGTTTAGGGGGCAGGGGCAATCAGCCCCAGCATTTT; CDR3: CASSLGGRGNQPQHF
J: TRBJ1-2; V: TRBV6-2/TRBV6-3; length: 14; size: -; D: -; DNA: TGTGCCAGCAGTTACTCTGCCGGGAACTATGGCTACACCTTC; CDR3: CASSYSAGNYGYTF
J: TRBJ1-4; V: TRBV6-5; length: 15; size: once; D: -; DNA: TGTGCCAGCAGGTCGGGGGGGAGTGGTGGGGAAAAACTGTTTTTT; CDR3: CASRSGGSGGEKLFF
J: TRBJ2-5; V: TRBV4-2; length: 13; size: -; D: -; DNA: TGTGCCAGCAGCCAGGGGCAGTGGGAGACCCAGTACTTC; CDR3: CASSQGQWETQYF
J: TRBJ1-6; V: TRBV7-6; length: 13; size: few; D: -; DNA: TGTGCCAGCAGCTCGGGGAGAAATTCACCCCTCCACTTT; CDR3: CASSSGRNSPLHF